This T cell receptor (beta chain) comes out of a study of T cells in Graves' hyperthyroidism and ophthalmopathy. Hyperthyroidism was newly diagnosed in patients aged 18 to 65 (duration under 2 months). Researchers barred patients who had uncontrolled infection, other autoimmune disease, pregnancy or lactation. This CDR3 comprises 13 residues. Germline CDR1 and CDR2: ENHRY and SYGVKD. The V end was cut by 5 bases, the J end by 6 bases, with 11 bases between. Remarks on this clonotype: Its antigen is undetermined.

Whole-study findings and limits: Most clonotypes expanded in thyroid above 0.001 were likewise present in blood. In the analysis, a 13 V-J model separated ophthalmopathy from stable hyperthyroidism.

Amplification of TCR beta CDR3 regions used RNA as the template. In the first-round RT-PCR of the TCR CDR3, the HTBI primer set was used. One entry per CDR3 protein results from TCRdb running MiXCR on the multiplex PCR reads. The data show under 700,000 distinct CDR3 sequences, with about 43% seen just once and 8% to 8.5% held by the top ten. This chain uses TRBV10-3 with TRBJ1-5; no definite D call. The origin of this receptor is a woman under 30 with Graves' hyperthyroidism. The material sequenced was peripheral blood or thyroid tissue (not recorded which). The CDR3 loop is CAISLSGGQPQHF. CDR3 sequence (DNA): TGTGCCATCAGTTTGAGTGGCGGTCAGCCCCAGCATTTT.